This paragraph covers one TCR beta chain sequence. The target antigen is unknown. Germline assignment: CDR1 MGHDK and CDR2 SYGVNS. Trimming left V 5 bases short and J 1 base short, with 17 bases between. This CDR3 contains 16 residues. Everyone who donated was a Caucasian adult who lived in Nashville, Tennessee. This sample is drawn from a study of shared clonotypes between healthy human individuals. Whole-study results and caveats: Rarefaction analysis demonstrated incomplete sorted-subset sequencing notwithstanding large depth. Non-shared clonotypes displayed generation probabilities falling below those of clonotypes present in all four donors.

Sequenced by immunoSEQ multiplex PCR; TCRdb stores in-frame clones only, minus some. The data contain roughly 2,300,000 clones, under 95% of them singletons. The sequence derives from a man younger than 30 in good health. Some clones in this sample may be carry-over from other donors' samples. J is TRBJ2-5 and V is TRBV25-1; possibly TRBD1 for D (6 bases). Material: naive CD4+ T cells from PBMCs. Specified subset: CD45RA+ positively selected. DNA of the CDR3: TGTGCCAGCAGTACGTCCGGGACACCGACCCAAGAGACCCAGTACTTC. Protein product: CASSTSGTPTQETQYF.